This TCR beta chain was sequenced in a study of T cell responses to AZD1222 COVID-19 vaccine. Clones were sequenced by immunoSEQ multiplex PCR, and TCRdb holds only the in-frame ones, with some missing. The table shows roughly 160,000 clones, with around nine tenths occurring only once. As for this clone: Its antigen remains unidentified.

Overall study findings and caveats: Unmutated regions of variants are reportedly targeted by nearly half of spike-specific TCRs. Two AZD1222 administrations were followed by greater Spike-specific TCR breadth and depth. Mostly white British, mostly female donors; authors suggested clonal diversity may be underestimated.

After removal of 6 bases from V and 4 bases from J, the junction contained 2 bases not matched to a gene. From germline, CDR1 is MDHEN and CDR2 SYDVKM. The CDR3 runs to 12 residues. The clonotype comes from an adult in good health. The sample here was peripheral blood, taken on day 0 of AZD1222 vaccination. This chain connects TRBV28 to TRBJ1-1; the match to TRBD1 covers 7 bases. The CDR3 nucleotides are TGTGCCAGCAGGCCAGGGGGCACTGAAGCTTTCTTT. Translation gives CASRPGGTEAFF.